This TCR beta chain originates from a study of cytomegalovirus exposure and HLA in healthy donors. A remark on this clone: Its antigen remains unidentified.

Trimming removed 0 bases from V and 3 bases from J, with 13 bases in between. Germline V lookup: CDR1 SGDLS, CDR2 YYNGEE. The length of the CDR3 is 15 residues. Study-level points and caveats: Analysis was performed later, and it showed HLA-associated TCR beta chains to be more clonally expanded than equally common others. The study recorded over 150 TCR beta chains that were cytomegalovirus-associated.

The primer mix had 60 Vbeta and 13 Jbeta primers. Libraries were prepared by immunoSEQ multiplex PCR; TCRdb keeps only in-frame clonotypes and omits some of them. Of some 110,000 clones listed, approximately 70% were seen once; the top ten hold more than 0.7%. The sample taken for sequencing was PBMCs. This chain joins TRBV9 and TRBJ2-7; perhaps TRBD1 as D (6 bases). The source is a young woman in good health and CMV-seronegative. The CDR3 reads CASSVGSGQGYEQYF. The DNA of the CDR3 is TGTGCCAGCAGCGTAGGGTCGGGACAAGGCTACGAGCAGTACTTC.